The rows below give T cell receptor beta chains drawn from one sample of a study of shared clonotypes between healthy human individuals. Measured with immunoSEQ multiplex PCR; TCRdb has only the in-frame clones, and not every one. Here the sample spans approximately 640,000 clones, roughly 78% being singletons. Source material: memory CD4+ T cells sorted from blood. These receptor sequences come from a woman in her 30s in good health. CDR3s include the opening cysteine and the closing phenylalanine or tryptophan. The D gene is left open where the match is weak. Size is stated for part of the rows, as once, few or many counts, or as a class when the clone is expanded.

V gene	clone size	J gene	D gene	CDR3 length	CDR3 protein	CDR3 DNA
TRBV20-1	-	TRBJ2-6	-	11	CSAISPTVLTF	TGCAGTGCTATCAGTCCCACCGTCCTGACTTTC
TRBV9	-	TRBJ1-5	-	13	CASSVGPEQPQHF	TGTGCCAGCAGCGTAGGGCCCGAGCAGCCCCAGCATTTT
TRBV28	-	TRBJ2-2	-	14	CASTPTRHTGELFF	TGTGCCAGCACCCCCACCCGGCACACCGGGGAGCTGTTTTTT
TRBV7-6	many	TRBJ2-1	-	14	CASSPRVSYNEQFF	TGTGCCAGCAGCCCGAGGGTTTCCTACAATGAGCAGTTCTTC
TRBV7-2	-	TRBJ1-2	-	13	CASSIRRKEGYTF	TGTGCCAGCAGCATCCGACGGAAGGAGGGCTACACCTTC
TRBV7-6	-	TRBJ2-3	-	13	CASSLGAGDTQYF	TGTGCCAGCAGCTTAGGCGCTGGAGATACGCAGTATTTT
TRBV7-2	few	TRBJ1-5	-	14	CASSLYGSNQPQHF	TGTGCCAGCAGCTTATACGGGAGCAATCAGCCCCAGCATTTT
TRBV7-9	-	TRBJ2-5	-	14	CASSQEVIQETQYF	TGTGCCAGCAGCCAGGAGGTGATTCAAGAGACCCAGTACTTC
TRBV5-1	-	TRBJ2-5	-	11	CASRGQETQYF	TGCGCCAGCAGGGGCCAAGAGACCCAGTACTTC
TRBV1	-	TRBJ2-2	-	17	CTSSLAVRGFTCRELFF	TGCACCAGCAGTCTAGCCGTTAGAGGGTTTACTTGCCGGGAGCTGTTTTTT
TRBV11-3	-	TRBJ2-1	-	13	CASSSGGENEQFF	TGTGCCAGCAGCTCGGGGGGCGAAAATGAGCAGTTCTTC
TRBV7-8	few	TRBJ1-1	-	15	CASSLAWTSNTEAFF	TGTGCCAGCAGCTTAGCGTGGACGAGTAACACTGAAGCTTTCTTT
TRBV5-4	-	TRBJ2-2	-	15	CASSLPGAIGGELFF	TGTGCCAGCAGCTTGCCTGGGGCGATAGGCGGGGAGCTGTTTTTT
TRBV6-6	-	TRBJ1-3	-	16	CASSSPDGGSGNTIYF	TGTGCCAGCAGCTCCCCCGACGGGGGCTCTGGAAACACCATATATTTT
TRBV29-1	-	TRBJ2-1	TRBD2	14	CSVEFLAGYNEQFF	TGCAGCGTTGAATTCCTAGCGGGATACAATGAGCAGTTCTTC
TRBV7-9	-	TRBJ2-3	-	15	CASSLAGTQGDTQYF	TGTGCCAGCAGCTTAGCCGGGACCCAGGGAGATACGCAGTATTTT
TRBV5-1	-	TRBJ2-1	TRBD2	16	CASSLPLAGGHNEQFF	TGCGCCAGCAGCTTGCCACTAGCGGGAGGTCACAATGAGCAGTTCTTC
TRBV6-5	-	TRBJ2-7	-	13	CASSTPQVSEQYF	TGTGCCAGCAGTACCCCCCAAGTAAGCGAGCAGTACTTC
TRBV6-6	few	TRBJ2-2	TRBD1	15	CASSRGQALSGELFF	TGTGCCAGCAGCAGGGGACAGGCCCTCTCCGGGGAGCTGTTTTTT
TRBV11-3	-	TRBJ2-5	-	14	CASSPGARQETQYF	TGTGCCAGCAGCCCCGGGGCCCGACAAGAGACCCAGTACTTC
TRBV28	-	TRBJ1-2	-	14	CASSFGLWGYGYTF	TGTGCCAGCAGTTTTGGGTTATGGGGCTATGGCTACACCTTC
TRBV7-2	-	TRBJ1-2	-	13	CASSLDFVKGYTF	TGTGCCAGCAGCTTAGATTTTGTTAAGGGCTACACCTTC
TRBV27	few	TRBJ2-2	-	14	CASKSPRASGELFF	TGTGCCAGCAAGAGTCCAAGGGCGTCCGGGGAGCTGTTTTTT
TRBV2	-	TRBJ1-4	-	11	CASSRVEKLFF	TGTGCCAGCAGCAGGGTTGAAAAACTGTTTTTT
TRBV2	many	TRBJ1-2	TRBD1	13	CAGSGTGGSGYTF	TGTGCCGGCTCAGGGACAGGGGGCAGTGGCTACACCTTC
TRBV28	-	TRBJ1-1	-	14	CASSSPVVAFGAFF	TGTGCCAGCAGTTCCCCTGTGGTCGCTTTTGGGGCTTTCTTT
TRBV7-9	-	TRBJ2-2	TRBD1	16	CASSLGTGTNTGELFF	TGTGCCAGCAGCTTAGGGACAGGGACGAACACCGGGGAGCTGTTTTTT
TRBV10-3	-	TRBJ2-2	-	14	CAISPGPGNGELFF	TGTGCCATCAGCCCCGGGCCAGGGAACGGGGAGCTGTTTTTT
TRBV4-1	-	TRBJ1-2	-	14	CASRPTFTGYGYTF	TGCGCCAGCAGACCTACTTTCACGGGCTATGGCTACACCTTC
TRBV2	-	TRBJ2-7	-	13	CARGTSFSEEQYF	TGTGCCAGGGGGACTTCCTTTTCCGAAGAGCAGTACTTC
TRBV28	-	TRBJ2-7	TRBD2	17	CASSLGLAGGPGMEQYF	TGTGCCAGCAGTTTAGGACTAGCGGGAGGCCCCGGGATGGAGCAGTACTTC
TRBV28	few	TRBJ1-1	-	14	CASTFRGINTEAFF	TGTGCCAGCACCTTCCGGGGTATTAACACTGAAGCTTTCTTT
TRBV27	-	TRBJ2-7	TRBD1	15	CASRPLTGGSDEQYF	TGTGCCAGCAGACCCCTGACAGGGGGATCTGACGAGCAGTACTTC
TRBV5-4	-	TRBJ1-2	TRBD1	16	CASSRKLTGGLNGYTF	TGTGCCAGCAGCAGGAAATTGACAGGGGGCCTAAATGGCTACACCTTC
TRBV2	-	TRBJ2-7	-	11	CASTGPGEQYF	TGTGCCAGCACAGGTCCCGGCGAGCAGTACTTC
TRBV18	-	TRBJ2-5	-	15	CASSPPAVLQETQYF	TGTGCCAGCTCACCACCAGCGGTCCTCCAAGAGACCCAGTACTTC
TRBV18	-	TRBJ2-5	TRBD2	17	CASSPRLAPSVGETQYF	TGTGCCAGCTCACCCCGACTAGCACCCTCCGTGGGGGAGACCCAGTACTTC
TRBV5-1	-	TRBJ2-2	-	14	CASSLSARTGELFF	TGCGCCAGCAGCTTGTCAGCGCGTACCGGGGAGCTGTTTTTT
TRBV11-1	-	TRBJ2-7	TRBD1	14	CASSDRTGTYEQYF	TGTGCCAGCAGCGATAGGACAGGGACCTACGAGCAGTACTTC
TRBV6-5	-	TRBJ2-6	-	15	CASSFTDSGANVLTF	TGTGCCAGCAGCTTCACAGACTCTGGGGCCAACGTCCTGACTTTC
TRBV9	-	TRBJ2-3	TRBD2	16	CASSVGGQRDTDTQYF	TGTGCCAGCAGCGTAGGAGGCCAGCGGGACACAGATACGCAGTATTTT
TRBV2	-	TRBJ1-2	-	14	CASRVLSGRYGYTF	TGTGCCAGCAGAGTTTTGTCTGGGAGATATGGCTACACCTTC
TRBV6-5	-	TRBJ2-7	TRBD2	13	CASSYEGRGEQYF	TGTGCCAGCAGTTACGAGGGGAGGGGCGAGCAGTACTTC
TRBV28	-	TRBJ1-4	-	17	CASSSMGGAIPNEKLFF	TGTGCCAGCAGCTCAATGGGGGGCGCTATCCCTAATGAAAAACTGTTTTTT
TRBV18	-	TRBJ1-1	-	15	CASSSGTGMNTEAFF	TGTGCCAGCTCATCCGGGACCGGTATGAACACTGAAGCTTTCTTT
TRBV5-4	-	TRBJ2-5	TRBD1	14	CASSLQGAGETQYF	TGTGCCAGCAGCTTGCAGGGGGCAGGGGAGACCCAGTACTTC
TRBV6-5	once	TRBJ1-1	TRBD1	14	CASRRGTGVTEAFF	TGTGCCAGCAGACGTGGGACAGGAGTCACTGAAGCTTTCTTT
TRBV6-5	-	TRBJ1-4	-	13	CASTWRAEEKLFF	TGTGCCAGCACCTGGCGGGCAGAGGAAAAACTGTTTTTT
TRBV7-8	-	TRBJ2-1	-	13	CASSFVPGNEQFF	TGTGCCAGCAGCTTCGTTCCAGGAAATGAGCAGTTCTTC
TRBV7-3	once	TRBJ2-7	TRBD1	16	CASSSNPGTGGYEQYF	TGTGCCAGCAGCTCGAACCCCGGGACAGGGGGTTACGAGCAGTACTTC